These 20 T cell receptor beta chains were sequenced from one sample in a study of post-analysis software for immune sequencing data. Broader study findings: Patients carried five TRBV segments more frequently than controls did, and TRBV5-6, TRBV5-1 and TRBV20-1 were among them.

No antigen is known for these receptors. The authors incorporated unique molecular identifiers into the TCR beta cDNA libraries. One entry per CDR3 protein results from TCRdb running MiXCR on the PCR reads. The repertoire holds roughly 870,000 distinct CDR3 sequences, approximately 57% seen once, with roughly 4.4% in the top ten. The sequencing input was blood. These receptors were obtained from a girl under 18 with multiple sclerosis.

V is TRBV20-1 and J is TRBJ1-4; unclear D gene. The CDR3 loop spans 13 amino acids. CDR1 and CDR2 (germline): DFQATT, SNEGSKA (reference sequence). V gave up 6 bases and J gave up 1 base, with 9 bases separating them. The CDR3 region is CSALLRTNEKLFF. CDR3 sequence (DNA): TGCAGTGCCCTGCTTAGAACTAATGAAAAACTGTTTTTT.

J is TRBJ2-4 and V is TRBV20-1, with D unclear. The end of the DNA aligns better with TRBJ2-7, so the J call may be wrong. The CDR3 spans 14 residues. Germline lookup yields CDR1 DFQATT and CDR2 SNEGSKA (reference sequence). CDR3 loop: CSARVTRGGYEQYF. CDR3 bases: TGCAGTGCTAGAGTGACGAGAGGTGGCTACGAGCAGTACTTC.

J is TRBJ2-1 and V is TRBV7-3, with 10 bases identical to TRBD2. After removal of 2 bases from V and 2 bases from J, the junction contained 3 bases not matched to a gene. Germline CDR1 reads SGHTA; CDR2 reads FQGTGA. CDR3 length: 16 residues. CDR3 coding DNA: TGTGCCAGCAGCTTAGGGACTAGCGTACCCTACAATGAGCAGTTCTTC. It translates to CASSLGTSVPYNEQFF.

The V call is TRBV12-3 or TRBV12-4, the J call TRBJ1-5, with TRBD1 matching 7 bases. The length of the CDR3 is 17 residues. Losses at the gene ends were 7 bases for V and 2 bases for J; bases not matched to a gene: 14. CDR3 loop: CASTETRWQGGNQPQHF. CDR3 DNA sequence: TGTGCCAGCACCGAAACGAGATGGCAGGGGGGCAATCAGCCCCAGCATTTT.

CDR3 nucleotide sequence: TGCAGTGCCCGTCCGGGACAGATCTACGAGCAGTACTTC. Translating it yields CSARPGQIYEQYF. The chain combines TRBV20-1 with TRBJ2-7, with TRBD1 matching 7 bases. Germline CDR1 DFQATT, CDR2 SNEGSKA (reference sequence). This CDR3 contains 13 residues. Germline trimming cut 6 bases from V and 3 bases from J; bases unmatched to any gene: 8.

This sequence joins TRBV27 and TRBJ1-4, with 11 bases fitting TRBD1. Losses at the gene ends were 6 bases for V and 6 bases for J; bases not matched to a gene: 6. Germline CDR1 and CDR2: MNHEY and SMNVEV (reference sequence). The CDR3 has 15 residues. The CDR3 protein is CASSPGTGGYEKLFF. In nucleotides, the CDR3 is TGTGCCAGCAGCCCCGGGACAGGGGGGTATGAAAAACTGTTTTTT.

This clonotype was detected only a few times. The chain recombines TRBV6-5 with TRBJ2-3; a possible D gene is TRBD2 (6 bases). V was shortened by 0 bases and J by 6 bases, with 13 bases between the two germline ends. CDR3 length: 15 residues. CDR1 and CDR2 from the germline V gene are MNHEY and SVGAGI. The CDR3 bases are TGTGCCAGCAGTTACTCGGGCTACCTAGCGGATACGCAGTATTTT. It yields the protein CASSYSGYLADTQYF.

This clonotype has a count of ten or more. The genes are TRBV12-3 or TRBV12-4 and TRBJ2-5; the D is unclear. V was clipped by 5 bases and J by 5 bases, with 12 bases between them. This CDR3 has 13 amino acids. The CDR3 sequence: CASSTLAGETQYF. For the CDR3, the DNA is TGTGCCAGCAGTACCTTGGCTGGGGAGACCCAGTACTTC.

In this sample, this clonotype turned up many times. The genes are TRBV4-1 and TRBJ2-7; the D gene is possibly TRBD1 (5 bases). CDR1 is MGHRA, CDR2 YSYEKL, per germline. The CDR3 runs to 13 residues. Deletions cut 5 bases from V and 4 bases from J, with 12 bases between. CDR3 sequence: CASSAPQGYEQYF. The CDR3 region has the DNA TGCGCCAGCAGCGCACCCCAGGGATACGAGCAGTACTTC.

For the CDR3, the DNA is TGTGCCAGCAGTTTACCAGGGGGAGTTGGCTACACCTTC. This gives the protein CASSLPGGVGYTF. The gene calls are TRBV28 and TRBJ1-2, with 7 bases matching TRBD1. Trimming cost V 2 bases and J 7 bases; bases outside gene matches: 4. The germline gives CDR1 MDHEN, CDR2 SYDVKM. The CDR3 is 13 amino acids.

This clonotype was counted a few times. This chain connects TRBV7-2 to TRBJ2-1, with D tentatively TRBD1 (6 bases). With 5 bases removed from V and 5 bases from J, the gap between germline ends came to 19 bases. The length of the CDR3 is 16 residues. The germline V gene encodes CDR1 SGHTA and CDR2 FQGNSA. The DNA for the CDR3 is TGTGCCAGCAGCCTCCTTAAGACAGGAGCAGACAATGAGCAGTTCTTC. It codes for CASSLLKTGADNEQFF.

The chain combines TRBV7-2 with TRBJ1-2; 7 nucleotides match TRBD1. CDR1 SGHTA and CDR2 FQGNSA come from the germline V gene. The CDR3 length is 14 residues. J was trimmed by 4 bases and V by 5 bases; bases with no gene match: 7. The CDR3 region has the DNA TGTGCCAGCAGCCGACGGGACAGCTTCTATGGCTACACCTTC. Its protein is CASSRRDSFYGYTF.

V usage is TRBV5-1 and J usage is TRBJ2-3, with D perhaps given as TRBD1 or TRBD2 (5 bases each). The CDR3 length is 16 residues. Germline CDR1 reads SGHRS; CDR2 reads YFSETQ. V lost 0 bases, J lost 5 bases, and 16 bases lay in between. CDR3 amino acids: CASSLEWGSSRDTQYF. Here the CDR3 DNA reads TGCGCCAGCAGCTTGGAATGGGGGTCGTCGAGAGATACGCAGTATTTT.

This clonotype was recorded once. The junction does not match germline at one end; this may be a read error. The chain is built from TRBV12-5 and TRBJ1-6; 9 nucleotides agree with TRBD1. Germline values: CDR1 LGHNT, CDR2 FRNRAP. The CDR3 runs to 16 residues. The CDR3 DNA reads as TGTGCTAGTGGCCGAACAGGGGGCGTAGGAAATTCACCCTTCCACTTT. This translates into CASGRTGGVGNSPFHF.

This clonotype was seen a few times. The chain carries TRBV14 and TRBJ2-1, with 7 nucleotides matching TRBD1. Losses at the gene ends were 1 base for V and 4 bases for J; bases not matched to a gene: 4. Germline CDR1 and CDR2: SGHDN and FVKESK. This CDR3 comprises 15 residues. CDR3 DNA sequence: TGTGCCAGCAGCCAAGGGACAGGTGCTTACAATGAGCAGTTCTTC. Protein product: CASSQGTGAYNEQFF.

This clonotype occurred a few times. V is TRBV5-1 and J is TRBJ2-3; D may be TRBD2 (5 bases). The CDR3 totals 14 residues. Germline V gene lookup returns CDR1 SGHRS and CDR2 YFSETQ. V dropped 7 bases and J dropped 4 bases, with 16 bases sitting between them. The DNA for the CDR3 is TGCGCCAGCGGTTCGGAGGATGGAGCAGATACGCAGTATTTT. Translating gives CASGSEDGADTQYF.

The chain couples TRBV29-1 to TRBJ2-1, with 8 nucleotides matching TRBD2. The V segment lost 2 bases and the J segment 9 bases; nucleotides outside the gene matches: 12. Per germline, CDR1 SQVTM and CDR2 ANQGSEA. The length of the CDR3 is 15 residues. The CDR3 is CSVELIQRELSEQFF. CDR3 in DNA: TGCAGCGTTGAATTGATCCAGCGGGAGCTCAGTGAGCAGTTCTTC.

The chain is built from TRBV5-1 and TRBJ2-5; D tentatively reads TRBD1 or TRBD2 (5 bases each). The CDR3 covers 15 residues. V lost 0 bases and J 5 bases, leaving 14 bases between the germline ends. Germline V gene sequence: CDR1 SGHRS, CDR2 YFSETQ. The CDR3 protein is CASSLEGHRRETQYF. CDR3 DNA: TGCGCCAGCAGCTTGGAGGGGCATCGGAGGGAGACCCAGTACTTC. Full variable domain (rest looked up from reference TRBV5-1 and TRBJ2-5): KAGVTQTPRYLIKTRGQQVTLSCSPISGHRSVSWYQQTPGQGLQFLFEYFSETQRNKGNFPGRFSGRQFSNSRSEMNVSTLELGDSALYLCASSLEGHRRETQYFGPGTRLLVL.

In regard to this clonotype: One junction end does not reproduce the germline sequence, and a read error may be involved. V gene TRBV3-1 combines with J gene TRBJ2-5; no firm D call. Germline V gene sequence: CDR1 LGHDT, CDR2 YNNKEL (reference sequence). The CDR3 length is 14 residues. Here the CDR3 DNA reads TGTGCCGGCAGCCAAGCTGGCTTCCAAGAGACCCAGTACTTC. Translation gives CAGSQAGFQETQYF.

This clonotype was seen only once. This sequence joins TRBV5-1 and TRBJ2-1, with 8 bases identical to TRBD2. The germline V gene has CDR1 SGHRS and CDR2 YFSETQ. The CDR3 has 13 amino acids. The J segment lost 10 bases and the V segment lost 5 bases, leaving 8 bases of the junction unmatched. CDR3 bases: TGCGCCAGCAGGTCCGAGCGGGAGTGGGAGCAGTTCTTC. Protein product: CASRSEREWEQFF.